A selection of T cell receptor beta chains follows, all from one sample in a study of immune heterogeneity within non-small cell lung tumors. TCRdb ran MiXCR on the multiplex PCR reads and lists one entry per CDR3 protein. This table has roughly 15,000 distinct CDR3 sequences, approximately 30% appearing once. The sequenced material came from lung tumor tissue. The receptors come from a man aged 40-50 years with non-small cell lung cancer. CDR3s include the opening cysteine and the closing phenylalanine or tryptophan. A D gene is named only where the DNA matches it firmly. Clone size appears in some rows only: once, few, many, or a class for an expanded clone.

TRBV7-2	TRBD1	TRBJ1-5	many	TGTGCCAGCAGCTACCGGACAGGGGGCAATCAGCCCCAGCATTTT	CASSYRTGGNQPQHF
TRBV3-1	-	TRBJ1-4	few	TGTGCCAGCAGCCAACAGGGGTATGGTGAAAAACTGTTTTTT	CASSQQGYGEKLFF
TRBV3-1	-	TRBJ1-1	few	TGTGCCAGCAAGTCAGACGGGACGGTGAACACTGAAGCTTTCTTT	CASKSDGTVNTEAFF
TRBV11-3	TRBD2	TRBJ2-5	-	TGTGCCAGCAGCGCGGGACTAGCGAGCGGTAGCGAAGAGACCCAGTACTTC	CASSAGLASGSEETQYF
TRBV4-2	-	TRBJ2-1	-	TGTGCCAGCAGCCAAGATCCAGGGAATGAGCAGTTCTTC	CASSQDPGNEQFF
TRBV4-3	-	TRBJ2-7	medium-sized	TGCGCCAGCAGCCAAGAGGTGGCGGCCGAGCAGTACTTC	CASSQEVAAEQYF
TRBV11-2	-	TRBJ2-7	many	TGTGCCAGCAGGAACTCCGGGCGGAGCTCCTACGAGCAGTACTTC	CASRNSGRSSYEQYF
TRBV7-2	-	TRBJ2-5	few	TGTGCCAGCAGCTTAGGGGGTGCAGGGAAAGAGACCCAGTACTTC	CASSLGGAGKETQYF
TRBV20-1	TRBD2	TRBJ2-2	-	TGCAGTTCGATCCGGGAGGGGCTCGGCACCGGGGACCTGTTTTTT	CSSIREGLGTGDLFF
TRBV4-3	-	TRBJ2-5	few	TGCGCCAGCAGCCCCTCGACAGAAGAGACCCAGTACTTC	CASSPSTEETQYF
TRBV4-2	-	TRBJ2-7	-	TGTGCCAGCAGCCAGGGGGCGGGAGTGGATGAGCAGTACTTC	CASSQGAGVDEQYF
TRBV12-3/TRBV12-4	-	TRBJ2-7	medium-sized	TGTGCCAGCAGTTTAATTGGTTTCCAATCCTCCTACGAGCAGTACTTC	CASSLIGFQSSYEQYF
TRBV15	-	TRBJ2-7	medium-sized	TGTGCCACCAGCAGAGATTCGGACTACGAGCAGTACTTC	CATSRDSDYEQYF
TRBV5-1	-	TRBJ2-3	many	TGCGCCAGCAGCTTGGATCGTTCTCCGCCAGATACGCAGTATTTT	CASSLDRSPPDTQYF
TRBV10-3	TRBD1	TRBJ2-1	medium-sized	TGTGCCACCTCCTCTGGGACAGGGGGCGGCTTCAATGAGCAGTTCTTC	CATSSGTGGGFNEQFF
TRBV6-5	-	TRBJ2-2	few	TGTGCCAGCAGTTACGCAAGGCGGACCGGGGAGCTGTTTTTT	CASSYARRTGELFF
TRBV6-2/TRBV6-3	TRBD2	TRBJ2-3	-	TGTGCCAGCGACGGACTAGCGGGGGTCCATCCTCCATACGCGCAGTATTTT	CASDGLAGVHPPYAQYF
TRBV5-1	TRBD2	TRBJ2-7	medium-sized	TGCGCCAGCAGGACTAGCGGGAGAGACGAGCAGTACTTC	CASRTSGRDEQYF
TRBV5-1	TRBD1	TRBJ1-3	many	TGCGCCAGCAGCTCCGGGACAGGGGAGAGCACCATATATTTT	CASSSGTGESTIYF
TRBV6-1	-	TRBJ1-5	many	TGTGCCAGCAGTTACGGGTCAAAGGCTGGTCAGCCCCAGCATTTT	CASSYGSKAGQPQHF
TRBV2	-	TRBJ1-4	many	TGTGCCAGCAGTGTCCCCCGGGTGCGAGCTAATGAAAAACTGTTTTTT	CASSVPRVRANEKLFF
TRBV10-3	-	TRBJ1-4	medium-sized	TGTGCCATCAGTGAGTCAGCTAATGAAAAACTGTTTTTT	CAISESANEKLFF
TRBV19	-	TRBJ2-7	many	TGTGCCAGTAGTATAGATCCTACAGGGATATACGAGCAGTACTTC	CASSIDPTGIYEQYF
TRBV27	TRBD2	TRBJ2-5	many	TGTGCCAGCAGTCCGTTAGCGGGAGGGCCTGGGGGGGCCCAGTACTTC	CASSPLAGGPGGAQYF
TRBV15	TRBD2	TRBJ2-3	many	TGTGCCACCAGCAGAGATACATTAGCGGGAGGGCAAAAAGATACGCAGTATTTT	CATSRDTLAGGQKDTQYF
TRBV12-5	-	TRBJ1-2	medium-sized	TGTGCTAGTGGTTCCATGGCAGGGCGAGGCTACACCTTC	CASGSMAGRGYTF
TRBV6-6	-	TRBJ2-3	medium-sized	TGTGCCAGCAGTTACTCAATCGCGATAGCTAGCACAGATACGCAGTATTTT	CASSYSIAIASTDTQYF
TRBV4-3	TRBD1	TRBJ2-5	many	TGCGCCAGCAGCAGGGACAGACAAGAGACCCAGTACTTC	CASSRDRQETQYF
TRBV24-1	-	TRBJ2-7	medium-sized	TGTGCCACCAGTGACTTAGGGTCAGCACAGCAGTACTTC	CATSDLGSAQQYF
TRBV4-2	TRBD2	TRBJ2-5	few	TGTGCCAGCAGCCCCTCGGGGGGGAGGGCCCTGGAGACCCAGTACTTC	CASSPSGGRALETQYF
TRBV7-3	TRBD1	TRBJ2-2	-	TGTGCCAGCAGCAGGACAGGGGGGGACGGGGAGCCGTTTTTT	CASSRTGGDGEPFF
TRBV4-1	-	TRBJ2-3	many	TGCGCCAGCAGCCAAGAGGAGGCAGGTAGCACAGATACGCAGTATTTT	CASSQEEAGSTDTQYF
TRBV19	-	TRBJ1-5	few	TGTGCCAGTAGTGTTCAGGGCAGCAATCAGCCCCAGCATTTT	CASSVQGSNQPQHF
TRBV12-3/TRBV12-4	-	TRBJ1-3	many	TGTGCCAGCAGTTTAAGGGGGGTGGCTGGAAACACCATATATTTT	CASSLRGVAGNTIYF
TRBV5-6	-	TRBJ1-2	-	TGTGCCAGCAGCGCCCACAGTGGCTACACCTTC	CASSAHSGYTF
TRBV5-1	TRBD1	TRBJ2-3	few	TGCGCCAGCAGCACCGGGACAGGGTACCCAGATACGCAGTATTTT	CASSTGTGYPDTQYF
TRBV6-1	-	TRBJ2-1	many	TGTGCCAGCAGTGGGTCGGGACTTTTTAATGAGCAGTTCTTC	CASSGSGLFNEQFF
TRBV18	-	TRBJ1-5	many	TGTGCCAGCTCACCAGACTGGGGTGGCAATCAGCCCCAGCATTTT	CASSPDWGGNQPQHF
TRBV12-3/TRBV12-4	TRBD1	TRBJ1-6	medium-sized	TGTGCCAGCAGTTTAGATATTAACTATGGGACAGGAACGTATAATTCACCCCTCCACTTT	CASSLDINYGTGTYNSPLHF
TRBV11-3	-	TRBJ2-3	-	TGTGCCAGCAGCTTTCGCGGGACCACAGATACGCAGTATTTT	CASSFRGTTDTQYF
TRBV20-1	-	TRBJ2-4	-	TGCAGTGCTGAACCGGAACAAGCCAAAAACATTCAGTACTTC	CSAEPEQAKNIQYF
TRBV18	-	TRBJ1-5	medium-sized	TGTGCCAGCTCACCCACGTCAGGACAGAGCAATCAGCCCCAGCATTTT	CASSPTSGQSNQPQHF
TRBV12-3/TRBV12-4	-	TRBJ1-1	-	TGTGCCAGCAGTTTCGAGCGATCTGTTAAAGCTTTCTTT	CASSFERSVKAFF